These T cell receptor beta chains were read from a single sample in a study of T-cell memory formation after mild COVID-19. TCRdb processed the 5' RACE reads anew with MiXCR; each CDR3 protein has one entry. Seen here are about 400,000 distinct CDR3 sequences, 20% to 30% observed once, and the top ten hold roughly 8.9%. The source material was PBMCs or a T cell subset sorted from them (not recorded which). These receptors were collected from an adult woman who had mild COVID-19 (a few samples of this study predate the infection). Cell type and time point are not known. The CDR3 runs from the conserved cysteine through the conserved F or W. Fields, in order: V gene, clone size, D gene, J gene, CDR3 protein, CDR3 DNA. D genes are given only for firm matches. Clone size appears in some rows only: once, few, many, or a class for an expanded clone.

V gene: TRBV10-3
clone size: once
D gene: -
J gene: TRBJ2-7
CDR3 protein: CAIRGLGTYEQYF
CDR3 DNA: TGTGCCATCAGGGGCCTGGGGACCTACGAGCAGTACTTC

V gene: TRBV3-1
clone size: few
D gene: -
J gene: TRBJ2-3
CDR3 protein: CASSLQESDTQYF
CDR3 DNA: TGTGCCAGCAGCCTACAAGAGTCAGATACGCAGTATTTT

V gene: TRBV7-2
clone size: -
D gene: -
J gene: TRBJ1-3
CDR3 protein: CASSLGGVIGRNTIYF
CDR3 DNA: TGTGCCAGCAGCTTGGGGGGAGTAATTGGGAGAAACACCATATATTTT

V gene: TRBV3-1
clone size: many
D gene: -
J gene: TRBJ2-2
CDR3 protein: CASSQGTGELFF
CDR3 DNA: TGTGCCAGCAGCCAGGGGACCGGGGAGCTGTTTTTT

V gene: TRBV7-8
clone size: few
D gene: TRBD2
J gene: TRBJ2-4
CDR3 protein: CASSLLAPSGRKAKNIQYF
CDR3 DNA: TGTGCCAGCAGCTTACTCGCGCCTAGCGGGAGGAAAGCCAAAAACATTCAGTACTTC

V gene: TRBV5-1
clone size: few
D gene: -
J gene: TRBJ1-2
CDR3 protein: CASSLADRNYGYTF
CDR3 DNA: TGCGCCAGCAGCTTGGCCGACAGAAACTATGGCTACACCTTC

V gene: TRBV30
clone size: -
D gene: -
J gene: TRBJ2-7
CDR3 protein: CAWGSYYEQYF
CDR3 DNA: TGTGCCTGGGGGAGCTATTACGAGCAGTACTTC

V gene: TRBV5-5
clone size: few
D gene: TRBD1
J gene: TRBJ2-1
CDR3 protein: CASSLALQGAQGEQFF
CDR3 DNA: TGTGCCAGCAGCTTGGCATTACAGGGGGCGCAGGGCGAGCAGTTCTTC

V gene: TRBV7-9
clone size: -
D gene: -
J gene: TRBJ1-1
CDR3 protein: CASSSDTYTEAFF
CDR3 DNA: TGTGCCAGCAGCTCAGACACCTACACTGAAGCTTTCTTT

V gene: TRBV20-1
clone size: few
D gene: TRBD2
J gene: TRBJ2-7
CDR3 protein: CSASSRRGGKEQYF
CDR3 DNA: TGCAGTGCTAGTTCCCGGCGGGGGGGGAAGGAGCAGTACTTC

V gene: TRBV5-5
clone size: few
D gene: TRBD1
J gene: TRBJ1-3
CDR3 protein: CASSLAGGDGNTIYF
CDR3 DNA: TGTGCCAGCAGCTTGGCAGGGGGTGACGGAAACACCATATATTTT

V gene: TRBV4-2
clone size: -
D gene: -
J gene: TRBJ1-5
CDR3 protein: CASSQDYHVGLPASQPQHF
CDR3 DNA: TGTGCCAGCAGCCAAGATTATCATGTTGGGTTGCCTGCAAGTCAGCCCCAGCATTTT

V gene: TRBV20-1
clone size: few
D gene: TRBD2
J gene: TRBJ2-1
CDR3 protein: CSAPRPASGSYNEQFF
CDR3 DNA: TGCAGTGCTCCCAGGCCGGCTAGCGGATCATACAATGAGCAGTTCTTC

V gene: TRBV9
clone size: few
D gene: -
J gene: TRBJ2-7
CDR3 protein: CASSVGNRVYEQYF
CDR3 DNA: TGTGCCAGCAGCGTAGGAAACCGAGTCTACGAGCAGTACTTC

V gene: TRBV29-1
clone size: -
D gene: TRBD1
J gene: TRBJ1-1
CDR3 protein: CSINRGRDTEAFF
CDR3 DNA: TGCAGCATAAACAGGGGGAGGGACACTGAAGCTTTCTTT

V gene: TRBV27
clone size: -
D gene: -
J gene: TRBJ2-1
CDR3 protein: CASSFTPNNEQFF
CDR3 DNA: TGTGCCAGCAGTTTTACGCCGAACAATGAGCAGTTCTTC

V gene: TRBV6-1
clone size: -
D gene: TRBD2
J gene: TRBJ2-1
CDR3 protein: CASSGRSLAGVTEQFF
CDR3 DNA: TGTGCCAGCAGTGGAAGGTCACTAGCGGGAGTAACTGAGCAGTTCTTC

V gene: TRBV5-1
clone size: few
D gene: TRBD2
J gene: TRBJ2-7
CDR3 protein: CASSLDPGLATPYEQYF
CDR3 DNA: TGCGCCAGCAGCTTGGACCCGGGACTAGCGACCCCCTACGAGCAGTACTTC

V gene: TRBV12-3/TRBV12-4
clone size: few
D gene: -
J gene: TRBJ2-7
CDR3 protein: CASSRTGRSGEQYF
CDR3 DNA: TGTGCCAGCAGTCGGACGGGACGGAGTGGAGAGCAGTACTTC

V gene: TRBV7-9
clone size: -
D gene: TRBD1
J gene: TRBJ2-5
CDR3 protein: CASSLSPTGGRETQYF
CDR3 DNA: TGTGCCAGCAGCCTCAGTCCGACAGGGGGCAGGGAGACCCAGTACTTC

V gene: TRBV11-3
clone size: -
D gene: TRBD2
J gene: TRBJ2-3
CDR3 protein: CASSPGRREAGDTQYF
CDR3 DNA: TGTGCCAGCAGCCCGGGGAGGCGGGAGGCCGGGGATACGCAGTATTTT

V gene: TRBV28
clone size: few
D gene: TRBD2
J gene: TRBJ2-7
CDR3 protein: CASRTGSGSSYEQYF
CDR3 DNA: TGTGCCAGCAGAACCGGTAGCGGGAGCTCCTACGAGCAGTACTTC

V gene: TRBV6-2/TRBV6-3
clone size: few
D gene: TRBD2
J gene: TRBJ2-3
CDR3 protein: CASSYGPAGADTQYF
CDR3 DNA: TGTGCCAGCAGTTATGGCCCCGCGGGGGCAGATACGCAGTATTTT

V gene: TRBV7-2
clone size: -
D gene: -
J gene: TRBJ2-3
CDR3 protein: CASSLARIRDTQYF
CDR3 DNA: TGTGCCAGCAGCTTAGCCAGAATCAGAGATACGCAGTATTTT

V gene: TRBV30
clone size: -
D gene: -
J gene: TRBJ2-7
CDR3 protein: CAWSVGFSYEQYF
CDR3 DNA: TGTGCCTGGAGTGTGGGCTTCTCCTACGAGCAGTACTTC

V gene: TRBV7-9
clone size: -
D gene: -
J gene: TRBJ2-5
CDR3 protein: CASSLGAVVIAGETQYF
CDR3 DNA: TGTGCCAGCAGCTTGGGGGCCGTTGTTATCGCGGGAGAGACCCAGTACTTC

V gene: TRBV7-9
clone size: few
D gene: -
J gene: TRBJ2-1
CDR3 protein: CASSPQRNEQFF
CDR3 DNA: TGTGCCAGCAGCCCCCAGCGTAATGAGCAGTTCTTC

V gene: TRBV11-2
clone size: few
D gene: -
J gene: TRBJ2-2
CDR3 protein: CASSLRDGELFF
CDR3 DNA: TGTGCCAGCAGCTTACGCGACGGGGAGCTGTTTTTT

V gene: TRBV2
clone size: -
D gene: TRBD2
J gene: TRBJ2-1
CDR3 protein: CASHTLLAGGAVEQFF
CDR3 DNA: TGTGCCAGCCATACATTACTAGCGGGGGGTGCAGTTGAGCAGTTCTTC

V gene: TRBV6-2/TRBV6-3
clone size: few
D gene: TRBD2
J gene: TRBJ2-1
CDR3 protein: CASSYGGLGDNEQFF
CDR3 DNA: TGTGCCAGCAGTTACGGGGGACTAGGGGACAATGAGCAGTTCTTC

V gene: TRBV4-2
clone size: few
D gene: -
J gene: TRBJ2-5
CDR3 protein: CASSQDRSETQYF
CDR3 DNA: TGTGCCAGCAGCCAAGATAGATCGGAGACCCAGTACTTC

V gene: TRBV20-1
clone size: few
D gene: -
J gene: TRBJ2-7
CDR3 protein: CSVEGGTGILRDEQYF
CDR3 DNA: TGCAGTGTTGAGGGAGGGACAGGTATCCTGAGAGACGAGCAGTACTTC

V gene: TRBV5-1
clone size: -
D gene: -
J gene: TRBJ1-2
CDR3 protein: CASSLTATYGYTF
CDR3 DNA: TGCGCCAGCAGCCTGACAGCTACCTATGGCTACACCTTC

V gene: TRBV18
clone size: -
D gene: -
J gene: TRBJ1-1
CDR3 protein: CASSQQEMNTEAFF
CDR3 DNA: TGTGCCAGCTCACAACAGGAAATGAACACTGAAGCTTTCTTT

V gene: TRBV27
clone size: -
D gene: -
J gene: TRBJ1-1
CDR3 protein: CASSWNGGLDTEAFF
CDR3 DNA: TGTGCCAGCAGTTGGAATGGGGGTTTGGACACTGAAGCTTTCTTT

V gene: TRBV19
clone size: -
D gene: TRBD1
J gene: TRBJ1-1
CDR3 protein: CASSIGTAMNTEAFF
CDR3 DNA: TGTGCCAGTAGTATTGGGACAGCTATGAACACTGAAGCTTTCTTT

V gene: TRBV5-1
clone size: few
D gene: -
J gene: TRBJ2-3
CDR3 protein: CASSLGQVGSTDTQYF
CDR3 DNA: TGCGCCAGCAGCTTGGGTCAGGTCGGGAGCACAGATACGCAGTATTTT

V gene: TRBV6-5
clone size: -
D gene: -
J gene: TRBJ2-2
CDR3 protein: CASSYGTLFSGELFF
CDR3 DNA: TGTGCCAGCAGTTACGGGACTCTCTTCTCCGGGGAGCTGTTTTTT

V gene: TRBV6-5
clone size: few
D gene: -
J gene: TRBJ2-1
CDR3 protein: CASSYLNNEQFF
CDR3 DNA: TGTGCCAGCAGTTACCTGAACAATGAGCAGTTCTTC

V gene: TRBV24-1
clone size: few
D gene: -
J gene: TRBJ2-7
CDR3 protein: CATASRGSYEQYF
CDR3 DNA: TGTGCCACCGCGTCCCGGGGCTCCTACGAGCAGTACTTC

V gene: TRBV29-1
clone size: many
D gene: TRBD1
J gene: TRBJ2-3
CDR3 protein: CSVEDGTGATDTQYF
CDR3 DNA: TGCAGCGTTGAAGATGGGACAGGGGCCACAGATACGCAGTATTTT

V gene: TRBV12-3/TRBV12-4
clone size: few
D gene: TRBD2
J gene: TRBJ2-2
CDR3 protein: CASSLTSGLNGELFF
CDR3 DNA: TGTGCCAGCAGTTTAACTAGCGGGCTCAACGGGGAGCTGTTTTTT

V gene: TRBV6-5
clone size: few
D gene: -
J gene: TRBJ1-3
CDR3 protein: CASSYSRQPGNTIYF
CDR3 DNA: TGTGCCAGCAGTTACTCCCGTCAACCTGGAAACACCATATATTTT

V gene: TRBV7-2
clone size: -
D gene: TRBD2
J gene: TRBJ2-6
CDR3 protein: CASSLRGDTSSGANVLTF
CDR3 DNA: TGTGCCAGCAGCCTGCGGGGGGACACTAGCTCTGGGGCCAACGTCCTGACTTTC

V gene: TRBV14
clone size: -
D gene: TRBD2
J gene: TRBJ2-3
CDR3 protein: CASTSGLGQSDTQYF
CDR3 DNA: TGTGCCAGCACGTCGGGACTAGGTCAATCAGATACGCAGTATTTT

V gene: TRBV4-1
clone size: few
D gene: TRBD1
J gene: TRBJ1-1
CDR3 protein: CASSKGAGEAFF
CDR3 DNA: TGCGCCAGCAGTAAGGGGGCTGGTGAAGCTTTCTTT

V gene: TRBV12-3/TRBV12-4
clone size: few
D gene: -
J gene: TRBJ1-4
CDR3 protein: CASSLGGGTVNEKLFF
CDR3 DNA: TGTGCCAGCAGTTTAGGCGGCGGGACGGTGAATGAAAAACTGTTTTTT

V gene: TRBV7-2
clone size: many
D gene: -
J gene: TRBJ1-2
CDR3 protein: CASSFVQYGYTF
CDR3 DNA: TGTGCCAGCAGCTTTGTACAGTATGGCTACACCTTC

V gene: TRBV7-2
clone size: few
D gene: -
J gene: TRBJ1-1
CDR3 protein: CASSLMEGYTEAFF
CDR3 DNA: TGTGCCAGCAGCCTAATGGAGGGGTACACTGAAGCTTTCTTT

V gene: TRBV15
clone size: few
D gene: -
J gene: TRBJ1-2
CDR3 protein: CATSRDQLAPLSGYTF
CDR3 DNA: TGTGCCACCAGCAGAGATCAGTTGGCCCCCCTTAGTGGCTACACCTTC

V gene: TRBV5-6
clone size: few
D gene: TRBD1
J gene: TRBJ2-1
CDR3 protein: CASSLDGQGKIHEQFF
CDR3 DNA: TGTGCCAGCAGCTTGGACGGACAGGGCAAAATCCATGAGCAGTTCTTC

V gene: TRBV6-2/TRBV6-3
clone size: -
D gene: -
J gene: TRBJ2-1
CDR3 protein: CASSYRRESYNEQFF
CDR3 DNA: TGTGCCAGCAGTTACAGACGGGAATCCTACAATGAGCAGTTCTTC

V gene: TRBV7-2
clone size: many
D gene: -
J gene: TRBJ2-3
CDR3 protein: CASSPRPGEDTQYF
CDR3 DNA: TGTGCCAGCAGCCCACGTCCGGGAGAAGATACGCAGTATTTT

V gene: TRBV7-8
clone size: many
D gene: -
J gene: TRBJ2-7
CDR3 protein: CASSLGREQYF
CDR3 DNA: TGTGCCAGCAGCTTAGGGAGGGAGCAGTACTTC

V gene: TRBV2
clone size: -
D gene: TRBD1
J gene: TRBJ2-5
CDR3 protein: CASREMGQLQETQYF
CDR3 DNA: TGTGCCAGCAGAGAAATGGGACAGCTCCAAGAGACCCAGTACTTC

V gene: TRBV20-1
clone size: few
D gene: -
J gene: TRBJ2-4
CDR3 protein: CSARTPAGGNIQYF
CDR3 DNA: TGCAGTGCTAGGACGCCGGCAGGTGGAAACATTCAGTACTTC

V gene: TRBV20-1
clone size: -
D gene: TRBD2
J gene: TRBJ2-4
CDR3 protein: CSARDITGGKNIQYF
CDR3 DNA: TGCAGTGCTAGAGATATAACGGGGGGCAAAAACATTCAGTACTTC